A selection of T cell receptor beta chains follows, all from one sample in a study of lymphopenia after photon versus proton radiotherapy. The repertoire was sequenced with immunoSEQ multiplex PCR; TCRdb's copy has only in-frame clones and lacks some. This sample has 25,000 to 35,000 clones, with approximately 93% found just once. The sample in question was peripheral blood, obtained from a patient treated with photon-based radiotherapy. The receptors stem from a woman between 45 and 65 years old with cholangiocarcinoma. Each CDR3 is given with its conserved first and last residue. The D gene is left open where the match is weak. A clone size is listed for some rows: how often the clone was seen (once, few, many), or a class if it is expanded.

D gene	clone size	V gene	J gene	CDR3 protein	CDR3 DNA
NA	NA	TRBV28	TRBJ1-3	CASSFSTVMTGNTIYF	TGTGCCAGCAGTTTCTCGACAGTTATGACTGGAAACACCATATATTTT
TRBD1	NA	TRBV6-5	TRBJ2-1	CASSWGQYNEQFF	TGTGCCAGCAGTTGGGGACAGTACAATGAGCAGTTCTTC
NA	NA	TRBV19	TRBJ1-5	CASKRLVGSGPQHF	TGTGCCAGTAAGAGGCTTGTGGGGAGTGGGCCCCAGCATTTT
NA	NA	TRBV7-9	TRBJ2-7	CASSKTGSSSYEQYF	TGTGCCAGCAGCAAAACAGGCTCAAGCTCCTACGAGCAGTACTTC
TRBD1	NA	TRBV11-2	TRBJ1-4	CASRPGTGRGKLFF	TGTGCCAGCAGGCCCGGGACAGGGAGAGGGAAACTGTTTTTT
NA	NA	TRBV7-6	TRBJ2-7	CASSIGTLRTREQYF	TGTGCCAGCAGCATCGGGACCCTCCGAACCAGGGAGCAGTACTTC
TRBD1	NA	TRBV6-1	TRBJ1-2	CASSTTGLGGYTF	TGTGCCAGCAGCACGACAGGGCTTGGAGGCTACACCTTC
TRBD1	NA	TRBV6-5	TRBJ2-7	CASRGQGPYEQYF	TGTGCCAGCAGAGGACAGGGCCCCTACGAGCAGTACTTC
NA	NA	TRBV4-3	TRBJ1-1	CASSPSSNLEAFF	TGCGCCAGCAGCCCCTCCAGCAACCTTGAAGCTTTCTTT
TRBD1	NA	TRBV7-9	TRBJ2-7	CASSLPRGHHSYEQYF	TGTGCCAGCAGCTTACCCAGGGGGCACCACTCCTACGAGCAGTACTTC
TRBD1	NA	TRBV7-2	TRBJ1-2	CASSLVGTGGARSGYTF	TGTGCCAGCAGCTTAGTCGGGACAGGGGGCGCGAGGTCTGGCTACACCTTC
NA	NA	TRBV6-5	TRBJ1-5	CASGPGTGHNQPQHF	TGTGCCAGCGGGCCCGGGACCGGGCACAATCAGCCCCAGCATTTT
TRBD1	NA	TRBV9	TRBJ1-1	CASSPRDRRNTEAFF	TGTGCCAGCAGCCCCCGGGACAGGCGGAACACTGAAGCTTTCTTT
TRBD2	NA	TRBV7-9	TRBJ2-5	CASSSGTSGAKQETQYF	TGTGCCAGCAGCTCCGGGACTAGCGGGGCTAAGCAAGAGACCCAGTACTTC
NA	NA	TRBV10-2	TRBJ1-3	CASSETDSPLSGNTIYF	TGCGCCAGCAGTGAGACGGACTCTCCGCTCTCTGGAAACACCATATATTTT
NA	NA	TRBV11-2	TRBJ1-1	CASSLGQKNTEAFF	TGTGCCAGCAGCTTAGGACAGAAGAACACTGAAGCTTTCTTT
NA	NA	TRBV15	TRBJ2-7	CATSRDLVYEQYF	TGTGCCACCAGCAGAGATCTCGTCTACGAGCAGTACTTC
TRBD1	NA	TRBV18	TRBJ2-5	CASSRQGQIQETQYF	TGTGCCAGCTCACGCCAGGGACAGATCCAAGAGACCCAGTACTTC
NA	few	TRBV27	TRBJ1-5	CASSAGGSGQPQHF	TGTGCCAGCAGCGCGGGGGGGAGCGGACAGCCCCAGCATTTT
TRBD2	NA	TRBV5-4	TRBJ2-5	CASSPGGGRQETQYF	TGTGCCAGCAGCCCCGGGGGGGGACGACAAGAGACCCAGTACTTC
NA	NA	TRBV11-2	TRBJ1-5	CASSLEQNQPQHF	TGTGCCAGCAGCTTAGAACAGAATCAGCCCCAGCATTTT
TRBD1	NA	TRBV10-3	TRBJ2-2	CAMGQGAGTGELFF	TGTGCCATGGGACAGGGCGCCGGTACCGGGGAGCTGTTTTTT
NA	NA	TRBV7-2	TRBJ1-2	CASSLGRTENLGYTF	TGTGCCAGCAGCTTGGGCCGGACAGAGAATTTAGGCTACACCTTC
TRBD2	NA	TRBV7-7	TRBJ2-5	CASSLSGATQETQYF	TGTGCTAGCAGTCTTAGCGGGGCGACTCAAGAGACCCAGTACTTC
NA	NA	TRBV5-1	TRBJ1-1	CASSWARGDGTEAFF	TGCGCCAGCAGCTGGGCGAGGGGGGATGGCACTGAAGCTTTCTTT
NA	NA	TRBV18	TRBJ1-3	CASSPRTESSGNTIYF	TGTGCCAGCTCACCACGGACAGAGAGCTCTGGAAACACCATATATTTT
NA	once	TRBV2	TRBJ2-7	CASSTDSYEQYF	TGTGCCAGCAGTACGGACTCCTACGAGCAGTACTTC
NA	NA	TRBV5-1	TRBJ1-4	CASSFQGGEKLFF	TGCGCCAGCAGCTTCCAAGGCGGGGAAAAACTGTTTTTT
NA	NA	TRBV2	TRBJ1-2	CASWLGDNYGYTF	TGTGCCAGCTGGTTGGGGGATAACTATGGCTACACCTTC
NA	NA	TRBV18	TRBJ1-1	CASSKEQSNTEAFF	TGTGCCAGCTCAAAGGAGCAGTCGAACACTGAAGCTTTCTTT
NA	NA	TRBV27	TRBJ1-1	CASKWGRDGGEAFF	TGTGCCAGCAAATGGGGCAGGGACGGGGGTGAAGCTTTCTTT
NA	NA	TRBV4-3	TRBJ1-3	CASSQGAGSSGNTIYF	TGCGCCAGCAGCCAAGGGGCGGGGAGCTCTGGAAACACCATATATTTT
NA	once	TRBV7-2	TRBJ2-1	CASSRAGGSYNEQFF	TGTGCCAGCAGCCGAGCCGGGGGCTCCTACAATGAGCAGTTCTTC
TRBD2	NA	TRBV4-1	TRBJ2-5	CASSQEGLLAGVGETQYF	TGCGCCAGCAGCCAAGAGGGGCTGCTAGCGGGGGTAGGAGAGACCCAGTACTTC
NA	NA	TRBV18	TRBJ1-1	CASSPPHAAGGEAFF	TGTGCCAGCTCACCACCACACGCCGCGGGGGGCGAAGCTTTCTTT
NA	once	TRBV27	TRBJ2-7	CASSLSFAGQSYEQYF	TGTGCCAGCAGTTTATCGTTCGCGGGCCAGTCCTACGAGCAGTACTTC
NA	NA	TRBV10-3	TRBJ2-7	CAISRGQSYEQYF	TGTGCCATCAGTAGGGGTCAGTCCTACGAGCAGTACTTC
TRBD1	NA	TRBV6-1	TRBJ1-5	CASSEVGGQLNQPQHF	TGTGCCAGCAGTGAAGTTGGGGGACAGCTAAATCAGCCCCAGCATTTT
TRBD1	NA	TRBV27	TRBJ1-1	CASSLFFLVGQGSSTEAFF	TGTGCCAGCAGTTTATTTTTTTTGGTGGGACAGGGAAGTTCCACTGAAGCTTTCTTT
NA	NA	TRBV7-9	TRBJ2-3	CASSLARLARVPDTQYF	TGTGCCAGCAGCTTAGCTCGGCTAGCGCGCGTCCCAGATACGCAGTATTTT
NA	NA	TRBV28	TRBJ2-7	CTVMAGASGNYEQYF	TGTACCGTAATGGCGGGGGCTAGCGGTAACTACGAGCAGTACTTC
TRBD1	NA	TRBV6-6	TRBJ1-5	CASSYPTGGNQPQHF	TGTGCCAGCAGTTATCCCACAGGGGGGAATCAGCCCCAGCATTTT
NA	NA	TRBV27	TRBJ1-2	CASKEGRTYGYTF	TGTGCCAGCAAGGAGGGGCGCACCTATGGCTACACCTTC
TRBD1	NA	TRBV5-1	TRBJ1-4	CASSRTGTNEKLFF	TGCGCCAGCAGCAGGACAGGGACAAATGAAAAACTGTTTTTT
TRBD1	NA	TRBV11-3	TRBJ2-7	CASRAPGQGSYEQYF	TGTGCCAGCAGAGCACCGGGACAGGGATCCTACGAGCAGTACTTC
NA	NA	TRBV10-3	TRBJ2-7	CAIRENRGGNEQYF	TGTGCCATCAGGGAGAACAGGGGGGGGAACGAGCAGTACTTC
TRBD2	NA	TRBV5-1	TRBJ2-7	CASRALAGSYEQYF	TGCGCCAGCAGGGCACTAGCGGGGAGCTACGAGCAGTACTTC
NA	once	TRBV27	TRBJ2-3	CASSLSTVIDTQYF	TGTGCCAGCAGTTTATCCACAGTGATCGATACGCAGTATTTT
NA	NA	TRBV6-1	TRBJ1-5	CASRSIALQRQPQHF	TGTGCCAGCAGATCCATAGCCCTCCAGCGCCAGCCCCAGCATTTT
NA	NA	TRBV10-3	TRBJ1-6	CAISESRSPLHF	TGTGCCATCAGTGAGTCCCGTTCACCCCTCCACTTT
TRBD1	NA	TRBV6-1	TRBJ1-6	CASSDSTGGSPLHF	TGTGCCAGCAGTGACTCGACAGGGGGTTCACCCCTCCACTTT
NA	NA	TRBV9	TRBJ1-5	CASSPGGNQPQHF	TGTGCCAGCAGCCCAGGCGGCAATCAGCCCCAGCATTTT